This T cell receptor beta chain was sequenced during a study of type 1 and type 2 diabetes patients. Amplification started from genomic DNA. A primer set of 30 forward and 13 reverse primers amplified the CDR3. TCRdb re-called the multiplex PCR reads with MiXCR, one entry per CDR3 protein. This table holds about 270,000 distinct CDR3 sequences, over 45% found once. The CDR3 runs 15 residues. The germline gives CDR1 SSHAT, CDR2 FNYEAQ (reference sequence). The sequence was collected from a man aged 18 to 29 with type 2 diabetes. The sample was peripheral blood mononuclear cells (PBMCs). The chain combines TRBV7-7 with TRBJ2-3; D is unresolved. The CDR3, as DNA: TGTGATAGCAGCCCCAACCCAGGACCGGCAGATACGCAGTATTTT. Amino acids: CDSSPNPGPADTQYF.